The 22 T cell receptor beta chains below all came from one sample that was sequenced in a study of shared clonotypes between healthy human individuals. The protocol was immunoSEQ multiplex PCR, while the TCRdb copy is restricted to in-frame clones and leaves out a portion. The top ten clones hold 0.37% of a sample with approximately 2,300,000 clones, roughly 90% of them seen once. Sequenced: naive CD4+ T cells from PBMCs. This sample's subset: CD45RA+ positively selected. The origin of the receptors is a man aged 18 to 30 in good health. Some clones in this sample may be carry-over from other donors' samples.

This chain links TRBV6-1 with TRBJ1-4; 7 bases map to TRBD1. Trimming took 7 bases from V and 8 from J; bases not matched to a gene: 7. The CDR3 is made up of 13 amino acids. Germline V gene sequence: CDR1 MNHNS, CDR2 SASEGT. The CDR3 sequence is CASTGGGKEKLFF. The CDR3 DNA follows: TGTGCCAGCACCGGAGGGGGCAAGGAAAAACTGTTTTTT.

The V and J genes are TRBV15 and TRBJ2-5; TRBD1 matches at 7 bases. Germline lookup yields CDR1 LNHNV and CDR2 YYDKDF (reference sequence). This CDR3 contains 15 residues. V lost 3 bases, J lost 5 bases, and 9 bases stayed unmatched. CDR3 sequence (DNA): TGTGCCACCAGCAGCTGGAAGGGGGCCTATGAGACCCAGTACTTC. This encodes CATSSWKGAYETQYF.

About this clone itself: Compared with germline, one end of the junction differs, possibly owing to a read error. Other DNA sequences in this specimen translate into the identical CDR3. This chain links TRBV5-4 with TRBJ1-3; no reliable D call. The CDR3 sequence is 13 residues long. Germline V lookup: CDR1 SGHNT, CDR2 YYREEE (reference sequence). The CDR3: CASSLGPGNTIYF. The CDR3 DNA reads TGTGCCAGCAGCTTGGGACCTGGTAACACCATATATTTT.

V is TRBV21-1 and J is TRBJ2-1; the table's D call, TRBD1, was not checked against the DNA. TRBV21-1 is listed as a pseudogene. This CDR3 comprises 18 residues. The CDR3: CASSLRDTEGASYNEQFF. The CDR3 bases are TGTGCCAGCAGTCTCCGGGACACCGAAGGAGCCTCCTACAATGAGCAGTTCTTC.

The rearrangement links TRBV5-4 to TRBJ2-7; 9 nucleotides agree with TRBD1. The CDR3 length is 16 residues. V shed 2 bases and J 4 bases; nucleotides not matched to a gene: 10. Per the germline V gene, CDR1 is SGHNT and CDR2 is YYREEE (reference sequence). DNA of the CDR3: TGTGCCAGCAGCTTTGCCGGGACAGGGAGAGGATACGAGCAGTACTTC. Its protein product is CASSFAGTGRGYEQYF.

The chain employs TRBV5-5 and TRBJ2-2; no firm D call. With 0 bases removed from V and 4 bases from J, the gap between germline ends came to 7 bases. This CDR3 contains 14 residues. Germline V gene data show CDR1 as SGHKS and CDR2 as YYEKEE (reference sequence). CDR3 in amino acids: CASSLVLGTGELFF. As DNA, the CDR3 is TGTGCCAGCAGCTTGGTTCTCGGCACCGGGGAGCTGTTTTTT.

The chain uses TRBV14 and TRBJ2-4; either TRBD1 or TRBD2 may fit D (5 bases each). The CDR3 contains 15 residues. Germline CDR1 SGHDN, CDR2 FVKESK. Trimming shortened V by 3 bases and J by 8 bases, and 17 bases separated the two germline ends. CDR3 DNA: TGTGCCAGCAGCCACGGGACCCCTCGAGGGGACATTCAGTACTTC. Translation gives CASSHGTPRGDIQYF.

The chain is built from TRBV13 and TRBJ2-5; 10 bases line up with TRBD2. From germline, CDR1 is PRHDT and CDR2 FYEKMQ (reference sequence). This CDR3 spans 14 amino acids. Trimming cost V 5 bases and J 4 bases; bases outside gene matches: 4. CDR3 coding DNA: TGTGCCAGCAGCCCACGACTAGCGGGAGAGACCCAGTACTTC. Protein product: CASSPRLAGETQYF. Using reference TRBV13 and TRBJ2-5 for the parts outside the CDR3, the full variable domain is AAGVIQSPRHLIKEKRETATLKCYPIPRHDTVYWYQQGPGQDPQFLISFYEKMQSDKGSIPDRFSAQQFSDYHSELNMSSLELGDSALYFCASSPRLAGETQYFGPGTRLLVL.

The rearrangement uses TRBV7-2 and TRBJ2-7; 8 bases align to TRBD2. Germline CDR1 is SGHTA and CDR2 is FQGNSA. The trim removed 5 bases at V and 3 bases at J, leaving 9 bases unmatched. The CDR3 is 15 residues long. CDR3 region: CASSPRRAGDYEQYF. Written as DNA, the CDR3 is TGTGCCAGCAGCCCCCGCCGAGCGGGAGACTACGAGCAGTACTTC.

About this clone: One end of the junction does not line up with germline, which may come from a read error. Other DNA variants within this sample encode the same CDR3. V usage is TRBV5-4 and J usage is TRBJ1-2; D perhaps matches TRBD1 (5 bases). The CDR3 length is 14 residues. The germline gives CDR1 SGHNT, CDR2 YYREEE (reference sequence). CDR3 nucleotide sequence: TGTGCCAGCAGCTGGGGCCAGAAGGTTAATGGCTATACCTTC. Translating it yields CASSWGQKVNGYTF.

The genes are TRBV4-1 and TRBJ2-1; D not certain. This CDR3 spans 14 amino acids. Trimming removed 6 bases from V and 7 bases from J, with 16 bases in between. Looked up from germline, CDR1 is MGHRA and CDR2 is YSYEKL. CDR3 residues: CASSPLQASNEQFF. CDR3 coding DNA: TGCGCCAGCAGTCCCCTTCAAGCGAGTAATGAGCAGTTCTTC.

This chain links TRBV7-9 with TRBJ2-2; 7 positions agree with TRBD1. CDR3 length: 16 residues. The junction had 13 bases not matched to a gene; V was cut back by 5 bases and J by 7 bases. Germline V CDR1 and CDR2: SEHNR, FQNEAQ (reference sequence). CDR3 region: CASSTRGSWKNGELFF. The CDR3 DNA sequence: TGTGCCAGCAGCACCAGGGGGTCGTGGAAAAACGGGGAGCTGTTTTTT.

This chain joins TRBV5-1 and TRBJ2-7; 9 nucleotides align to TRBD2. CDR1 and CDR2 from the germline V gene are SGHRS and YFSETQ. J lost 7 bases, V lost 4 bases, and 6 bases had no gene match. This CDR3 has 13 residues. CDR3 sequence reads: CASSDAGGGEQYF. DNA for the CDR3: TGCGCCAGCAGCGATGCGGGAGGGGGGGAGCAGTACTTC.

CDR3: CASRPLSGPSSYEQYF. In DNA form, the CDR3 reads TGTGCCAGCAGGCCACTTAGCGGACCGAGCTCCTACGAGCAGTACTTC. The chain carries TRBV11-2 and TRBJ2-7; D might be TRBD2 (6 bases). Trimming left V 6 bases short and J 0 bases short, with 18 bases between. The CDR3 is 16 residues long. From germline, CDR1 is SGHAT and CDR2 FQNNGV.

The rearrangement uses TRBV18 and TRBJ1-4; TRBD1 is a possible D gene (5 bases). The CDR3 has 14 residues. Germline loops: CDR1 KGHSH, CDR2 LQKENI. Trimming stripped 3 bases from V and 6 bases from J, with 11 bases between. The CDR3 region is CASSPGGTDEKLFF. CDR3 nucleotide sequence: TGTGCCAGCTCACCGGGGGGGACGGATGAAAAACTGTTTTTT.

This sequence joins TRBV6-1 and TRBJ2-3, with D unclear. CDR1 MNHNS and CDR2 SASEGT come from the germline V gene. The CDR3 spans 15 residues. Trimming left V 7 bases short and J 3 bases short, with 17 bases between. The CDR3: CASTRYFLLTDTQYF. In DNA, the CDR3 is TGTGCCAGCACCCGCTATTTCTTGCTGACAGATACGCAGTATTTT.

This sequence joins TRBV19 and TRBJ2-4; D gene ambiguous. V lost 3 bases to trimming and J lost 3 bases, with 9 bases between them. The germline CDR1 and CDR2 sequences are LNHDA and SQIVND (reference sequence). This CDR3 has 14 residues. CDR3 DNA: TGTGCCAGTAGTATGACGGATCGCAAAAACATTCAGTACTTC. This encodes CASSMTDRKNIQYF.

This clone was seen once. The genes are TRBV28 and TRBJ2-3; possibly TRBD2 for D (6 bases). V gave up 5 bases and J gave up 4 bases, with 10 bases separating them. Germline V gene data show CDR1 as MDHEN and CDR2 as SYDVKM. The CDR3 loop spans 13 amino acids. The CDR3 reads CASSKGLPDTQYF. The CDR3 coding sequence is TGTGCCAGCAGTAAAGGACTACCAGATACGCAGTATTTT.

The CDR3 sequence is CASSHQGWGQPQHF. CDR3 DNA sequence: TGTGCCAGTAGTCATCAGGGATGGGGTCAGCCCCAGCATTTT. The V call is TRBV19, the J call TRBJ1-5; TRBD1 is a possible D gene (5 bases). The CDR3 sequence is 14 residues long. Trimming shortened V by 5 bases and J by 6 bases, and 14 bases separated the two germline ends. The germline V gene has CDR1 LNHDA and CDR2 SQIVND (reference sequence).

The chain combines TRBV5-8 with TRBJ1-5; D might be TRBD1 (5 bases). Germline V gene lookup returns CDR1 SGHTS and CDR2 YDEGEE. Trimming cost V 0 bases and J 7 bases, with 11 bases left between them. CDR3 size: 14 residues. Here the CDR3 reads CASSLGQGLQPQHF. CDR3 in DNA: TGTGCCAGCAGCTTGGGGCAGGGTCTCCAGCCCCAGCATTTT.

Concerning this clone itself: The same CDR3 is also encoded by other DNA sequences in this sample. This chain connects TRBV5-1 to TRBJ2-1; no clear D gene. Germline V CDR1 and CDR2: SGHRS, YFSETQ. This CDR3 has 11 amino acids. V lost 2 bases, J lost 5 bases, and 2 bases lay in between. This CDR3 is CASSFDNEQFF. CDR3 nucleotides: TGCGCCAGCAGCTTTGACAATGAGCAGTTCTTC.

This chain joins TRBV7-2 and TRBJ1-1; TRBD1 matches 8 bases. The CDR3 loop spans 17 amino acids. The germline gives CDR1 SGHTA, CDR2 FQGNSA. After removal of 5 bases from V and 2 bases from J, the junction contained 13 bases not matched to a gene. CDR3 in amino acids: CASSQRNRGFGNTEAFF. The DNA for the CDR3 is TGTGCCAGCAGCCAGAGGAACAGGGGGTTTGGTAACACTGAAGCTTTCTTT. Full variable domain (remainder filled in from reference TRBV7-2 and TRBJ1-1): GAGVSQSPSNKVTEKGKDVELRCDPISGHTALYWYRQSLGQGLEFLIYFQGNSAPDKSGLPSDRFSAERTGGSVSTLTIQRTQQEDSAVYLCASSQRNRGFGNTEAFFGQGTRLTVV.